One and the same sample provided the 30 T cell receptor beta chains below, sequenced in a study of T cell clonality in common variable immunodeficiency. Profiling relied on immunoSEQ multiplex PCR, and the TCRdb table lists in-frame clones only, not all of them. Recorded here are roughly 32,000 clones, none singletons. Material for sequencing was peripheral blood mononuclear cells. The receptors shown here come from a person aged 18-70 years in good health.

This clone was observed at least ten times. The read terminates 3 residues before the CDR3 end, so the remaining end is supplied by the germline J gene. The J gene is TRBJ1-1, the V gene TRBV4-2, with D uncertain. CDR3 length equals 13 residues. From germline, CDR1 is LGHNA and CDR2 YNFKEQ. Trimming left V 4 bases short and J 7 bases short, with 13 bases between. CDR3 bases read: TGTGCCAGCAGCCGAAACCTAGCGGTTGAA. It encodes CASSRNLAVE. The full CDR3 protein is CASSRNLAVEAFF.

This clone has just a few counts. The missing CDR3 end, 3 residues past where the read stops, is filled in from the germline J gene. V gene TRBV10-2 combines with J gene TRBJ2-3, with 14 bases fitting TRBD2. From germline, CDR1 is WSHSY and CDR2 SAAADI. J was trimmed by 6 bases and V by 6 bases; bases with no gene match: 14. The CDR3 length is 18 residues. This CDR3 reads CASSLTRTSGRREDTQYF. Partial CDR3 DNA: TGCGCCAGCAGCCTCACAAGGACTAGCGGGAGGCGGGAGGATACG.

This clone was recorded many times. This CDR3 reads CATRDRGVETQYF. The covered CDR3 bases are TGTGCCACAAGGGACAGGGGGGTAGAGACC. The chain employs TRBV10-3 and TRBJ2-5; 11 nucleotides align to TRBD1. The CDR3 end falls 3 residues outside the read, so it is completed with the germline J gene. The CDR3 runs 13 residues. The trim removed 10 bases at V and 4 bases at J, leaving 5 bases unmatched. CDR1 ENHRY and CDR2 SYGVKD come from the germline V gene.

This clone has a count of ten or more. The read ends 3 residues shy of where the CDR3 ends; the end is completed using the germline J gene. The rearrangement joins TRBV18 to TRBJ2-6, with D perhaps TRBD2 (7 bases). This CDR3 spans 18 amino acids. CDR1 KGHSH and CDR2 LQKENI come from the germline V gene. Trimming stripped 0 bases from V and 2 bases from J, with 14 bases between. Here the CDR3 reads CASSPPRGGATGANVLTF. The part of the CDR3 DNA that was read is TGTGCCAGCTCACCACCGAGGGGGGGCGCGACTGGGGCCAACGTC.

This clone was picked up many times. Read data end 3 residues before the CDR3 end; the end is taken from the germline J gene. The genes are TRBV20-1 and TRBJ1-4, with 7 bases aligning to TRBD1. V lost 4 bases and J lost 3; bases outside the gene matches: 2. Germline loops: CDR1 DFQATT, CDR2 SNEGSKA (reference sequence). The CDR3 contains 13 residues. CDR3 DNA (partial): TGCAGTGCTAAGGGGGCGGCTAATGAAAAA. Its translation is CSAKGAANEK. The entire CDR3 protein reads CSAKGAANEKLFF.

This clone was picked up many times. This CDR3 is CSAIAKSTDTQYF. The sequenced part of the CDR3 DNA is TGCAGTGCTATAGCCAAAAGCACAGATACG. The V call is TRBV20-1, the J call TRBJ2-3; D gene uncertain. The CDR3 is cut off 3 residues early in the read; its end comes from the germline J gene. Germline V gene lookup returns CDR1 DFQATT and CDR2 SNEGSKA (reference sequence). CDR3 size: 13 residues. Trimming pared 4 bases from V and 0 bases from J, leaving 8 bases between.

With respect to this clone: Coverage ceases 3 residues before the CDR3 finishes, and the germline J gene fills in the end. The J gene is TRBJ2-3, the V gene TRBV6-1; 13 nucleotides match TRBD2. This CDR3 spans 17 amino acids. With 0 bases clipped from V and 7 bases from J, the junction kept 7 bases outside the gene matches. Germline-derived CDR1 and CDR2 are MNHNS and SASEGT. CDR3: CASSEAPLAGGPNTQYF. The sequenced CDR3 bases are TGTGCCAGCAGTGAAGCACCACTAGCGGGAGGGCCAAATACG.

At least ten counts were recorded for this clone. Read data end 3 residues before the CDR3 end; the end is taken from the germline J gene. This chain links TRBV30 with TRBJ2-7; TRBD2 is a possible D gene (6 bases). Germline V lookup: CDR1 GTSNPN, CDR2 SVGIG (reference sequence). The CDR3 totals 14 residues. The V gene lost 1 base and the J gene lost 3 bases, with 13 bases spanning the gap. CDR3 residues: CAWSAGLSNYEQYF. Partial CDR3 DNA: TGTGCCTGGAGTGCGGGACTTTCCAACTACGAG.

This clone occurred many times. With the read ending 3 residues before the CDR3 end, the germline J gene is used to fill in that end. The chain employs TRBV7-3 and TRBJ2-2, with 7 bases that match TRBD2. The V gene's germline CDR1 is SGHTA and CDR2 FQGTGA. The CDR3 contains 16 residues. V was clipped by 1 base and J by 2 bases; unmatched bases: 4. Here the CDR3 reads CASSLMASGNTGELFF. CDR3 DNA (partial): TGTGCCAGCAGCTTAATGGCTAGCGGAAACACCGGGGAG.

In the case of this clone: Read sequence stops 3 residues before the CDR3 end, and the germline J gene provides the missing end. V is TRBV5-1 and J is TRBJ1-1; D not resolved. Per the germline V gene, CDR1 is SGHRS and CDR2 is YFSETQ. The CDR3 has 15 amino acids. The DNA read from the CDR3 is TGCGCCAGCAGAAGTGGACTAGCGGGAGTAGAGACC. This sequence encodes CASRSGLAGVET. The CDR3, in full, reads CASRSGLAGVETAFF.

This clone was counted many times. The read is 3 residues too short to cover the CDR3 end, so that end is filled in from the germline J gene. The gene calls are TRBV29-1 and TRBJ1-1; maybe TRBD1 (6 bases). From germline, CDR1 is SQVTM and CDR2 ANQGSEA. The V end lost 4 bases, the J end lost 1 base, and 10 bases lay between the germline ends. This CDR3 has 13 residues. The DNA read from the CDR3 is TGCAGCGTTGGGGACACCTCGAACACTGAA. Protein product: CSVGDTSNTE. The entire CDR3 reads CSVGDTSNTEAFF.

This clone occurred many times. The part of the CDR3 DNA that was read is TGTGCCAGCAGTGCCCAGGGGGCGGCCGGGGAG. Translation: CASSAQGAAGE. The entire CDR3 sequence reads CASSAQGAAGELFF. This sequence joins TRBV12-3 or TRBV12-4 and TRBJ2-2; 8 bases align to TRBD1. From the germline J gene comes the end of the CDR3, since the read stops 3 residues before it. This CDR3 has 14 residues. The trim removed 5 bases at V and 6 bases at J, leaving 5 bases unmatched.

This clone was seen only a few times. The junction departs from germline at one end; a sequencing error may be responsible. Read sequence stops 3 residues before the CDR3 end, and the germline J gene provides the missing end. The chain recombines TRBV5-1 with TRBJ1-3; no clear D. The germline gives CDR1 SGHRS, CDR2 YFSETQ. This CDR3 contains 16 residues. The CDR3 is CASSLKDFSSGNTIYF. The sequenced part of the CDR3 DNA is TGCGCCAGCAGCTTGAAGGATTTTAGCTCTGGAAACACA.

This clone was seen ten or more times. Sequencing ends 3 residues short of the CDR3 end; the germline J gene provides the rest. J is TRBJ2-3 and V is TRBV10-3, with D hard to call. CDR3 size: 11 residues. The germline V and J ends were trimmed by 7 bases and 6 bases, with 8 bases remaining between them. CDR1 and CDR2 (germline): ENHRY, SYGVKD. CDR3 DNA, as far as it was read: TGTGCCATCACCCTAGGTGATACG. Its protein product is CAITLGDT. The whole CDR3 region reads CAITLGDTQYF.

As regards this clone: The read halts 3 residues ahead of the CDR3 end, with the missing end drawn from the germline J gene. The chain recombines TRBV2 with TRBJ2-4; 9 positions agree with TRBD1. The CDR3 loop spans 12 amino acids. Germline CDR1 SNHLY, CDR2 FYNNEI. CDR3 sequence reads: CASSRDRETQYF. The sequenced part of the CDR3 DNA is TGTGCCAGCAGTCGGGACAGGGAGACT.

This clone was seen many times. The CDR3 end lies 3 residues beyond the end of the read and is filled in from the germline J gene. V is TRBV2 and J is TRBJ1-5, with TRBD1 matching over 9 bases. The ends lost 6 bases at V and 3 bases at J; junction bases unmatched: 6. The germline gives CDR1 SNHLY, CDR2 FYNNEI. The CDR3 is made up of 15 amino acids. The CDR3 DNA, read in part, is TGTGCCAGCAGGAGCGGGACAGGGCTCAATCAGCCC. This encodes CASRSGTGLNQP. The whole CDR3 region reads CASRSGTGLNQPQHF.

This clone has at least ten counts. The read ends 3 residues before the CDR3 terminus; that terminus is restored from the germline J gene. This chain joins TRBV7-3 and TRBJ2-7; D is perhaps TRBD2 (6 bases). Per the germline V gene, CDR1 is SGHTA and CDR2 is FQGTGA. The V end was cut by 8 bases, the J end by 6 bases, with 23 bases between. There are 15 residues in the CDR3. The CDR3 DNA, read in part, is TGTGCCAGCGCTCGTGTGGGGACTCGTAGTCGCGAG. Its translation: CASARVGTRSRE. The CDR3 reads in full as CASARVGTRSREQYF.

The table lists this clone with many counts. The read gets to within 3 residues of the CDR3 end, and the germline J gene fills in the rest. The J gene is TRBJ1-1, the V gene TRBV5-4, with TRBD1 matching over 10 bases. The CDR3 totals 14 residues. Germline CDR1 is SGHNT and CDR2 is YYREEE (reference sequence). The CDR3 loop reads CASSWMGQGREAFF. The sequenced CDR3 bases are TGTGCCAGCAGCTGGATGGGACAGGGGCGGGAA. Based on the CDR3 plus reference TRBV5-4 and TRBJ1-1, the full variable domain is ETGVTQSPTHLIKTRGQQVTLRCSSQSGHNTVSWYQQALGQGPQFIFQYYREEENGRGNFPPRFSGLQFPNYSSELNVNALELDDSALYLCASSWMGQGREAFFGQGTRLTVV.

This clone occurred many times. Read data end 3 residues before the CDR3 end; the end is taken from the germline J gene. The chain uses TRBV7-2 and TRBJ1-5; no clear D. Trimming shortened V by 5 bases and J by 2 bases, and 10 bases separated the two germline ends. This CDR3 is built from 14 residues. The germline V gene encodes CDR1 SGHTA and CDR2 FQGNSA. The CDR3 reads CASSAAGGNQPQHF. Incomplete CDR3 DNA: TGTGCCAGCAGCGCCGCCGGGGGCAATCAGCCC.

This clone occurred many times. The read ends 3 residues early relative to the CDR3; the germline J gene fills the gap. The V call is TRBV5-1, the J call TRBJ1-1; D is possibly TRBD1 (5 bases). CDR3 length: 15 amino acids. Germline CDR1 is SGHRS and CDR2 is YFSETQ. V lost 0 bases to trimming and J lost 4 bases, with 13 bases between them. CDR3 DNA (partial): TGCGCCAGCAGCTTGGGGGAGGGGCGCACCACTGAA. Translated, it gives CASSLGEGRTTE. The full CDR3 sequence reads CASSLGEGRTTEAFF.

A word on this clone: From the germline J gene comes the end of the CDR3, since the read stops 3 residues before it. The chain couples TRBV18 to TRBJ1-2, with 8 bases matching TRBD1. Germline V gene sequence: CDR1 KGHSH, CDR2 LQKENI. The CDR3 extends over 16 amino acids. The covered CDR3 bases are TGTGCCAGCTCACCACCGGCAGGGGGCTTACCAGATACC. Translating it yields CASSPPAGGLPDT. The CDR3 reads in full as CASSPPAGGLPDTYTF.

This clone was detected many times. The read stops 3 residues short of the end of the CDR3; the missing end is completed from the germline J gene. The gene calls are TRBV2 and TRBJ1-2; D is possibly TRBD1 (6 bases). The V gene's germline CDR1 is SNHLY and CDR2 FYNNEI. The CDR3 consists of 15 residues. The V end was cut by 6 bases, the J end by 2 bases, with 16 bases between. Here the CDR3 reads CASSARSGDNYGYTF. The CDR3 DNA, read in part, is TGTGCCAGCAGCGCCCGGTCAGGGGACAACTATGGC.

Concerning this clone itself: The read finishes 3 residues shy of the CDR3 end, and the germline J gene is used to complete it. The J gene is TRBJ1-2, the V gene TRBV30, with a weak D call TRBD1 (5 bases). The CDR3 runs 14 residues. The germline V gene encodes CDR1 GTSNPN and CDR2 SVGIG (reference sequence). Incomplete CDR3 DNA: TGTGCCTGGCAGATGGGAACAGGAATCTACGAC. Its protein product is CAWQMGTGIYD. The CDR3 in its entirety is CAWQMGTGIYDYTF.

This clone was observed many times. Sequencing ends 3 residues short of the CDR3 end; the germline J gene provides the rest. The same CDR3 arises from other DNA sequences in this sample as well. The chain has TRBV29-1 and TRBJ2-1; D is ambiguous. Germline V lookup: CDR1 SQVTM, CDR2 ANQGSEA. Trimming took off 7 bases at V and 3 bases at J, with 10 bases between the two ends. The CDR3 is 12 amino acids. The part of the CDR3 DNA that was read is TGCAGCGGAGGCGGTCACTACAATGAG. It translates to CSGGGHYNE. The complete CDR3 reads CSGGGHYNEQFF.

A note on this clone: Relative to the germline gene, one junction end is altered; a read error may explain this. Other DNA sequences in the sample encode the same CDR3. CDR3 DNA (partial): TGTGCCAGCAGCCGCAGGGGAGGGCTGGGAAACACA. It yields the protein CASSRRGGLGNT. The entire CDR3 protein is CASSRRGGLGNTIYF. The J gene is TRBJ1-3, the V gene TRBV7-2; possible D gene TRBD1, 6 bases. The read halts 3 residues ahead of the CDR3 end, with the missing end drawn from the germline J gene. In germline, CDR1 is SGHTA, CDR2 FQGNSA. This CDR3 contains 15 residues. The full variable domain, in which reference TRBV7-2 and TRBJ1-3 provide the parts outside the CDR3, is GAGVSQSPSNKVTEKGKDVELRCDPISGHTALYWYRQSLGQGLEFLIYFQGNSAPDKSGLPSDRFSAERTGGSVSTLTIQRTQQEDSAVYLCASSRRGGLGNTIYFGEGSWLTVV.

This clone was seen at least ten times. The read finishes 3 residues shy of the CDR3 end, and the germline J gene is used to complete it. The chain uses TRBV5-1 and TRBJ1-1; weak D call: TRBD1 (5 bases). CDR1 is SGHRS, CDR2 YFSETQ, per germline. V gave up 0 bases and J gave up 7 bases, with 13 bases separating them. CDR3 size: 14 residues. This chain's CDR3 is CASSLAGAGLEAFF. The sequenced part of the CDR3 DNA is TGCGCCAGCAGCTTGGCTGGGGCAGGCCTTGAA.

This clone was recorded many times. The read comes to an end 3 residues before the CDR3 does, leaving the germline J gene to fill in the end. This rearrangement joins TRBV5-6 to TRBJ2-7; D unclear. Trimming shortened V by 0 bases and J by 2 bases, and 12 bases separated the two germline ends. The length of the CDR3 is 15 residues. From germline, CDR1 is SGHDT and CDR2 YYEEEE. The CDR3 sequence is CASSLDGRNAYEQYF. Incomplete CDR3 DNA: TGTGCCAGCAGCTTGGATGGCAGGAACGCCTACGAG.

This clone was seen many times. The CDR3 end falls 3 residues outside the read, so it is completed with the germline J gene. The rearrangement links TRBV6-1 to TRBJ1-6; possibly TRBD1 for D (6 bases). Germline CDR1 is MNHNS and CDR2 is SASEGT. V was clipped by 2 bases and J by 7 bases, with 12 bases between them. The CDR3 sequence is 15 residues long. CDR3 sequence: CASSEMTGVNSPLHF. The CDR3 bases that were read are TGTGCCAGCAGTGAAATGACAGGCGTAAATTCACCC.

This clone was seen repeatedly, ten times or more. The read ends 3 residues early relative to the CDR3; the germline J gene fills the gap. V is TRBV18 and J is TRBJ2-7; tentatively, D is TRBD1 (5 bases). Trimming removed 2 bases at V and 2 bases at J, with 7 bases between. CDR1 and CDR2 (germline): KGHSH, LQKENI. The CDR3 is made up of 13 amino acids. The CDR3: CASSPGAPYEQYF. CDR3 bases read: TGTGCCAGCTCACCAGGGGCTCCCTACGAG.

The table lists this clone with many counts. The CDR3 end lies 3 residues beyond the end of the read and is filled in from the germline J gene. The chain has TRBV20-1 and TRBJ2-3; TRBD1 agrees at 9 bases. Trimming at V came to 6 bases and at J to 4 bases, leaving 8 bases not matched to a gene. Germline V gene data show CDR1 as DFQATT and CDR2 as SNEGSKA (reference sequence). The CDR3 runs 14 residues. The CDR3 here is CSADGQGMADTQYF. The covered CDR3 bases are TGCAGTGCGGACGGACAGGGGATGGCAGATACG.